The TCR beta chain described here comes from a study of response to subunit inactivated influenza vaccine. This CDR3 has 14 amino acids. Germline V gene lookup returns CDR1 MNHEY and CDR2 SVGEGT. Trimming cost V 8 bases and J 0 bases, with 13 bases left between them. General study points: That few new T cells are recruited by each seasonal influenza vaccination was the authors' suggestion.

Each CDR3 protein is one row after TCRdb ran MiXCR on the RT-PCR reads. The table includes about 180,000 distinct CDR3 sequences, roughly 8.7% detected once. This clonotype was observed a handful of times. Its antigen is currently unknown. The receptor comes from a man aged 45 to 65 who received an inactivated influenza vaccine. V gene TRBV6-2 or TRBV6-3 combines with J gene TRBJ2-5; possibly TRBD2 for D (6 bases). The material was non-naive T cells sorted from PBMCs, obtained on the day of vaccination. The CDR3 DNA follows: TGTGCCAGCGGTCTAGGAGGGTACCAAGAGACCCAGTACTTC. Residues: CASGLGGYQETQYF.